This T cell receptor beta chain was recorded in a study of early T cells in non-severe SARS-CoV-2 infection. The overall study: The sequenced material was bulk RNA from unsorted whole blood, and its chains were unpaired.

TCRdb processed the 5' RACE reads anew with MiXCR; each CDR3 protein has one entry. The table records approximately 84,000 distinct CDR3 sequences, roughly 13% of them present only once. Trimming at V came to 6 bases and at J to 5 bases, leaving 11 bases not matched to a gene. Germline V CDR1 and CDR2: MDHEN, SYDVKM. CDR3 size: 17 residues. The sample taken for sequencing was whole blood. The chain employs TRBV28 and TRBJ2-2, with TRBD2 matching 11 bases. This receptor was obtained from an adult who was a healthcare worker with PCR-confirmed SARS-CoV-2 infection or an uninfected control (not recorded which). CDR3 bases: TGTGCCAGCAGCCCCTCCATACTAGCGGGAGTGACCGGGGAGCTGTTTTTT. Its translation is CASSPSILAGVTGELFF.